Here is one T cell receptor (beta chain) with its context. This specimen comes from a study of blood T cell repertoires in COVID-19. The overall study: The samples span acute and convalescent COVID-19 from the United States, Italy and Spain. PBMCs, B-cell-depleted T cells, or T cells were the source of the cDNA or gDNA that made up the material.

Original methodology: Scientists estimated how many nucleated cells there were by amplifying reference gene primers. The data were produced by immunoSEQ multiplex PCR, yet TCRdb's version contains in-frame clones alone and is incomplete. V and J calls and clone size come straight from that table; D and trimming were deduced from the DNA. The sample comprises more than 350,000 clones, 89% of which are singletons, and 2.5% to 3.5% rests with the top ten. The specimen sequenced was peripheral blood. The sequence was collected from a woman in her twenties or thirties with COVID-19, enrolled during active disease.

The CDR3 nucleotides read TGTGCCAGCAGTCTCCGGCCAGGGACAGGGGAAGCTTTCTTT. As protein: CASSLRPGTGEAFF. The chain employs TRBV6-5 and TRBJ1-1, with TRBD1 matching over 9 bases. This CDR3 spans 14 amino acids. V trimming: 5 bases; J trimming: 8 bases; junction bases outside the gene matches: 9. Germline-derived CDR1 and CDR2 are MNHEY and SVGAGI.